This TCR beta chain stems from a study of early T cells in non-severe SARS-CoV-2 infection. Study as a whole: Sequencing of unsorted whole blood was done on bulk RNA, leaving chains unpaired. Whole-study findings and limits: CD4 and private specificities were missed by VDJdb matching, which favored anti-spike CD8 responses.

The TCR library protocol was used to attach unique molecular identifiers. These identifiers were attached to individual cDNA molecules. TCRdb reprocessed the 5' RACE reads via MiXCR and lists one record per CDR3 protein. The sample yields 50,000 or so distinct CDR3 sequences, around 8% seen once. This clonotype was counted many times. Its specificity is unknown. The TCR sequence derives from an adult who was a healthcare worker with PCR-confirmed SARS-CoV-2 infection or an uninfected control (not recorded which). Source material: whole blood.

CDR3 in amino acids: CSVEEAFF. CDR3 nucleotide sequence: TGCAGCGTTGAAGAAGCTTTCTTT. V gene TRBV29-1 combines with J gene TRBJ1-1; no clear D. The V end was cut by 0 bases, the J end by 10 bases, with 0 bases between. Germline CDR1 reads SQVTM; CDR2 reads ANQGSEA. The CDR3 loop spans 8 amino acids.